This TCR beta chain originates from a study of blood T cell repertoires in COVID-19. Background on the study: The study drew acute and convalescent COVID-19 samples from the United States, Italy and Spain. The analysed material was cDNA or gDNA that came from T cells, B-cell-depleted T cells, or PBMCs.

V lost 4 bases, J lost 8 bases, and 10 bases stayed unmatched. Germline CDR1 reads SGDLS; CDR2 reads YYNGEE. The length of the CDR3 is 15 residues. Sequencing was performed with immunoSEQ multiplex PCR; in TCRdb, only in-frame clones are kept and a portion is missing. The sample yields roughly 350,000 clones, roughly 90% seen once. The gene calls are TRBV9 and TRBJ2-1, with TRBD1 identical over 9 bases. The sequenced sample was peripheral blood. The receptor was isolated from a woman in her 50s with active or convalescent COVID-19. The CDR3: CASSLGTGSGDEQFF. For the CDR3, the DNA is TGTGCCAGCAGCCTCGGGACAGGGTCAGGCGATGAGCAGTTCTTC. The whole variable domain, remainder taken from reference TRBV9 and TRBJ2-1, is DSGVTQTPKHLITATGQRVTLRCSPRSGDLSVYWYQQSLDQGLQFLIQYYNGEERAKGNILERFSAQQFPDLHSELNLSSLELGDSALYFCASSLGTGSGDEQFFGPGTRLTVL.